Following are 22 T cell receptor beta chains from one sample sequenced in a study of OX40 agonist ivuxolimab in advanced cancers. Assay used: immunoSEQ multiplex PCR; TCRdb lists only in-frame clones, some missing. The sample has approximately 67,000 clones; around 83% are singletons. Here the sequenced sample was CD4+ or CD8+ T cells sorted from blood, taken in a trial of the OX40 agonist ivuxolimab. These receptors came from an adult with an advanced solid tumor such as melanoma, head and neck, liver or kidney cancer.

V usage is TRBV13 and J usage is TRBJ2-3; 8 bases fit TRBD1. V lost 4 bases, J lost 6 bases, and 9 bases stayed unmatched. Germline V CDR1 and CDR2: PRHDT, FYEKMQ (reference sequence). This CDR3 spans 15 amino acids. CDR3 amino acids: CASSSGQGRSDTQYF. The CDR3 nucleotides are TGTGCCAGCAGCTCCGGACAGGGAAGATCGGATACGCAGTATTTT. The full variable domain, with the rest looked up from reference TRBV13 and TRBJ2-3, is AAGVIQSPRHLIKEKRETATLKCYPIPRHDTVYWYQQGPGQDPQFLISFYEKMQSDKGSIPDRFSAQQFSDYHSELNMSSLELGDSALYFCASSSGQGRSDTQYFGPGTRLTVL.

The CDR3 DNA follows: TGTGCCAGCCGCACTAGCGGGAGAGGGACGCAGTATTTT. Amino acids: CASRTSGRGTQYF. V and J are TRBV18 and TRBJ2-3, with 11 bases aligning to TRBD2. V lost 8 bases and J lost 9; bases outside the gene matches: 7. This CDR3 is built from 13 residues. In germline, CDR1 is KGHSH, CDR2 LQKENI. The variable domain in full, with the rest retrieved from reference TRBV18 and TRBJ2-3, is NAGVMQNPRHLVRRRGQEARLRCSPMKGHSHVYWYRQLPEEGLKFMVYLQKENIIDESGMPKERFSAEFPKEGPSILRIQQVVRGDSAAYFCASRTSGRGTQYFGPGTRLTVL.

The rearrangement links TRBV28 to TRBJ1-5; D ambiguous. The CDR3 is made up of 14 amino acids. The V and J ends lost 10 bases and 5 bases respectively, with 18 bases between them. Germline CDR1 and CDR2: MDHEN and SYDVKM. For the CDR3, the DNA is TGTGCCATCCGGCGGGATGGGGTGGATCAGCCCCAGCATTTT. Translated, it gives CAIRRDGVDQPQHF.

This chain links TRBV29-1 with TRBJ1-2, with D possibly TRBD1 on 6 matching bases. Germline-derived CDR1 and CDR2 are SQVTM and ANQGSEA. This CDR3 is built from 14 residues. The V end lost 8 bases, the J end lost 6 bases, and 22 bases lay between the germline ends. CDR3 sequence reads: CSSFVGQGPNGYTF. The CDR3 DNA sequence: TGCAGCTCCTTTGTGGGTCAGGGGCCGAATGGCTACACCTTC.

The chain recombines TRBV7-3 with TRBJ2-1; 11 bases are shared with TRBD2. V shed 5 bases, J shed 6 bases, and the junction held 6 bases outside the gene matches. CDR1 and CDR2 (germline): SGHTA, FQGTGA. This CDR3 spans 15 amino acids. The CDR3 bases are TGTGCCAGCAGCGACCGACTAGCGGGGCCCAATGAGCAGTTCTTC. Amino acid sequence: CASSDRLAGPNEQFF.

The chain couples TRBV6-1 to TRBJ1-3; D unclear. This CDR3 has 12 residues. Looked up from germline, CDR1 is MNHNS and CDR2 is SASEGT. V shed 8 bases and J shed 0 bases, with 5 bases lying between them. CDR3 loop: CASAFSGNTIYF. CDR3 nucleotides: TGTGCCAGCGCGTTCTCTGGAAACACCATATATTTT.

V usage is TRBV6-1 and J usage is TRBJ2-5; 13 nucleotides agree with TRBD2. The trim removed 4 bases at V and 9 bases at J, leaving 11 bases unmatched. CDR1 is MNHNS and CDR2 is SASEGT in the germline V gene. The CDR3 has 16 residues. Here the CDR3 reads CASSVASLAGGRAQYF. The CDR3 DNA follows: TGTGCCAGCAGTGTCGCTTCACTAGCGGGAGGGAGGGCCCAGTACTTC.

This clone was found many times. The V call is TRBV5-4, the J call TRBJ1-1, with D uncertain. Germline CDR1 SGHNT, CDR2 YYREEE (reference sequence). This CDR3 is 14 amino acids long. Trimming shortened V by 0 bases and J by 3 bases, and 9 bases separated the two germline ends. The CDR3: CASSLEEAYTEAFF. The CDR3 DNA reads as TGTGCCAGCAGCTTGGAGGAGGCCTACACTGAAGCTTTCTTT.

The J gene is TRBJ2-7, the V gene TRBV4-2, with unresolved D. V shed 0 bases and J shed 0 bases, with 9 bases lying between them. Germline V gene lookup returns CDR1 LGHNA and CDR2 YNFKEQ. This CDR3 comprises 15 residues. This CDR3 reads CASSQEITFSYEQYF. The CDR3 DNA sequence: TGTGCCAGCAGCCAAGAGATAACCTTCTCCTACGAGCAGTACTTC.

The chain carries TRBV4-3 and TRBJ1-2; a weak D match, TRBD1 (6 bases). Trimming shortened V by 0 bases and J by 7 bases, and 24 bases separated the two germline ends. The germline V gene encodes CDR1 LGHNA and CDR2 YSLEER. The CDR3 extends over 18 amino acids. The CDR3 sequence: CASSQELQGIIQSGGYTF. In nucleotides, the CDR3 is TGCGCCAGCAGCCAAGAACTGCAGGGGATCATCCAAAGTGGTGGCTACACCTTC.

This clone was detected once. The genes are TRBV2 and TRBJ2-1; 14 nucleotides agree with TRBD2. The CDR3 totals 12 residues. The V and J ends lost 6 bases and 13 bases, in that order; junction bases with no gene match: 2. In germline, CDR1 is SNHLY, CDR2 FYNNEI. DNA for the CDR3: TGTGCCAGCAGCGGACTAGCGGGGGGACAGTTCTTC. As protein: CASSGLAGGQFF.

The J gene is TRBJ1-1, the V gene TRBV7-9; D is unclear. This CDR3 contains 13 residues. CDR1 SEHNR and CDR2 FQNEAQ come from the germline V gene (reference sequence). V was cut by 5 bases and J by 2 bases, with 9 bases left in between. The chain's CDR3 is CASSPGYNTEAFF. The DNA for the CDR3 is TGTGCCAGCAGCCCCGGGTACAACACTGAAGCTTTCTTT.

This chain uses TRBV5-1 with TRBJ2-7, with 8 positions matching TRBD1. After removal of 4 bases from V and 3 bases from J, the junction contained 6 bases not matched to a gene. Germline loops: CDR1 SGHRS, CDR2 YFSETQ. CDR3 length equals 14 residues. The CDR3 protein is CASSPPGQVYEQYF. The CDR3 DNA reads TGCGCCAGCAGCCCACCGGGACAGGTCTACGAGCAGTACTTC.

Only one count was recorded for this clone. This chain uses TRBV5-4 with TRBJ1-1; D is perhaps TRBD1 (5 bases). Deletions cut 0 bases from V and 0 bases from J, with 12 bases between. The CDR3 has 16 residues. CDR1 and CDR2 from the germline V gene are SGHNT and YYREEE (reference sequence). The CDR3 region has the DNA TGTGCCAGCAGCTTGGCCATGCGGGGGATGAACACTGAAGCTTTCTTT. Protein: CASSLAMRGMNTEAFF.

With respect to this clone: The junction shows a germline mismatch at one end, possibly a read error. V usage is TRBV7-7 and J usage is TRBJ2-5; 15 nucleotides align to TRBD2. The length of the CDR3 is 17 residues. Germline V gene data show CDR1 as SSHAT and CDR2 as FNYEAQ (reference sequence). The CDR3 coding sequence is TGTGCTAGCAGCTTGGGACTAGCGGGAGGATGGGGGGAGACCCAGTACTTC. This codes for CASSLGLAGGWGETQYF.

The chain has TRBV13 and TRBJ2-2; TRBD1 aligns across 9 bases. The CDR3 is 14 amino acids. J lost 6 bases, V lost 5 bases, and 4 bases had no gene match. The germline V gene has CDR1 PRHDT and CDR2 FYEKMQ (reference sequence). DNA for the CDR3: TGTGCCAGCAGCCCCCGACAGGGGGCCGGGGAGCTGTTTTTT. Translation: CASSPRQGAGELFF. Combining the CDR3 with reference TRBV13 and TRBJ2-2 gives the whole variable domain AAGVIQSPRHLIKEKRETATLKCYPIPRHDTVYWYQQGPGQDPQFLISFYEKMQSDKGSIPDRFSAQQFSDYHSELNMSSLELGDSALYFCASSPRQGAGELFFGEGSRLTVL.

Turning to this clone: Compared with germline, one end of the junction differs, possibly owing to a read error. J is TRBJ2-4 and V is TRBV5-4; 11 bases map to TRBD2. Germline CDR1 and CDR2: SGHNT and YYREEE (reference sequence). This CDR3 has 17 amino acids. DNA of the CDR3: TGCGCCAGCAGCCTGGTTGGGACTAGCGGAGCCAAAAACATTCAGTACTTC. Translating it yields CASSLVGTSGAKNIQYF.

The CDR3 sequence: CASSDDSRKTQYF. Written as DNA, the CDR3 is TGTGCCAGTAGTGACGACTCCCGTAAGACCCAGTACTTC. This chain connects TRBV19 to TRBJ2-5; D is ambiguous. V was shortened by 5 bases and J by 6 bases, with 13 bases between the two germline ends. CDR3 length equals 13 residues. Looked up from germline, CDR1 is LNHDA and CDR2 is SQIVND (reference sequence). Full variable domain (remainder filled in from reference TRBV19 and TRBJ2-5): DGGITQSPKYLFRKEGQNVTLSCEQNLNHDAMYWYRQDPGQGLRLIYYSQIVNDFQKGDIAEGYSVSREKKESFPLTVTSAQKNPTAFYLCASSDDSRKTQYFGPGTRLLVL.

The chain combines TRBV7-8 with TRBJ1-4, with a weak D call TRBD1 (5 bases). V lost 1 base and J 8 bases, leaving 17 bases between the germline ends. This CDR3 region has 16 residues. Germline-derived CDR1 and CDR2 are SGHVS and FQNEAQ. The DNA for the CDR3 is TGTGCCAGCAGCTTAGGGCAGACAGCGGGGGGAGAAAAACTGTTTTTT. Protein product: CASSLGQTAGGEKLFF.

J is TRBJ1-5 and V is TRBV28; D is ambiguous. Looked up from germline, CDR1 is MDHEN and CDR2 is SYDVKM. The CDR3 is 14 amino acids. V was pared by 8 bases and J by 2 bases, with 13 bases between. As DNA, the CDR3 is TGTGCCAGCGGGCAAGGCAGTGGCAATCAGCCCCAGCATTTT. This gives the protein CASGQGSGNQPQHF.

This chain joins TRBV11-2 and TRBJ2-5; 7 bases line up with TRBD2. Germline trimming cut 5 bases from V and 5 bases from J; bases unmatched to any gene: 8. There are 14 residues in the CDR3. The germline V gene has CDR1 SGHAT and CDR2 FQNNGV. DNA for the CDR3: TGTGCCAGCAGCCCCCCCACTAGCGTTGAGACCCAGTACTTC. It specifies CASSPPTSVETQYF.

V gene TRBV5-6 combines with J gene TRBJ2-7, with 9 positions matching TRBD1. Germline-derived CDR1 and CDR2 are SGHDT and YYEEEE. The CDR3 consists of 15 residues. Trimming took 3 bases from V and 4 from J; bases not matched to a gene: 8. As DNA, the CDR3 is TGTGCCAGCAGCTGGGGGACAGGGCGATCGTACGAGCAGTACTTC. Its protein product is CASSWGTGRSYEQYF.